Here is one TCR beta chain with its context. This clonotype was counted between two and nine times. What antigen it recognizes has not been identified. No much larger clone exists at a distance of one base, and base qualities are not known. This specimen's time point label, per the study, means: persistent/refractory GD, antithyroid drugs over 5 years with positive TRAb. For both TCR sequencing and RNA sequencing, RNA was extracted from PBMCs in TRIzol. The diagnosis of Graves' disease followed American Thyroid Association guidelines. Patients for the study were recruited at an endocrinology department in Xi'an, China. Each patient gave 7.5 to 10 milliliters of peripheral blood, collected in an EDTA anticoagulant tube. Ficoll Paque Plus density gradient separation was used to isolate PBMCs, and no additional T cell sorting was done. An Agilent 2100 Bioanalyzer and agarose gel were used to check RNA quality, and a NanoDrop 2000 was used to measure RNA concentration.

Libraries came from multiplex PCR. The listed sequencing device is Illumina HiSeq 4000. To build TCR beta libraries, CDR3 regions were amplified by Arm-PCR using iRepertoire HTBI primers. PCR products were gel purified before sequencing. Per the source publication's procedure: Gene usage analysis of CDR3 amino acid clonotypes relied on the roughly 60 TRBV and more than twelve TRBJ segments identified across samples. COPE and FqMerger were used to merge filtered high-quality paired reads into contigs. Contigs were aligned with BLAST to IMGT TRBV, TRBD and TRBJ reference genes, and CDR3 was defined per IMGT. Clonotypes above 0.1% frequency were classified as highly expanded clones. Shannon entropy served as the measure of repertoire diversity, while the Gini coefficient captured V-J evenness. Clonotypes shared by more than one individual were considered public. Through fastp at Q25 and MiXCR, TCRdb rebuilt clones from the public reads, retaining in-frame beta chains. Duplicate CDR3 protein sequences are folded into a single record with the most common DNA and genes. The V and J calls were determined by TCRdb, not by the authors. The sample yields roughly 490,000 distinct CDR3 sequences; about 20% were counted once. The ten largest account for around 12% of the sample.

The sample belongs to a study of regulatory T cells in long-lasting Graves disease (dated by TCRdb to the early 2020s). For the study in its entirety: To count as having persistent Graves' disease, a patient had to have received antithyroid drug treatment for over 5 years with TSH receptor autoantibodies remaining persistently positive. Patients with persistent Graves' disease were compared with patients with newly diagnosed Graves' disease using TCR sequencing and RNA sequencing of peripheral blood. The study took place in China and was registered as a clinical trial. TCR sequencing covered around 13 persistent and approximately 20 newly diagnosed Graves' disease patients, some 35 samples in total. In the clinical cohort, patients with persistent Graves' disease had used antithyroid drugs for an average of about 10.3 years. Findings and caveats that apply to the study as a whole: Only peripheral blood was studied, because thyroid tissue, the primary lesion, was inaccessible. Only the TCR beta chain was sequenced and analyzed. Persistent disease showed preferential use of TRBV28, TRBJ1-2 and TRBJ2-5, whereas newly diagnosed disease favored TRBV20-1 and TRBJ2-1. Persistent Graves' disease patients showed lower TCR Shannon entropy and fewer highly expanded clones than newly diagnosed patients, suggesting clonal expansion. More public clonotypes were shared among persistent patients (roughly 3,000) than among newly diagnosed patients (approximately 1,000). The authors acknowledged the small sample size as a limitation that may reduce accuracy.

The CDR3 runs 15 amino acids, cysteine and phenylalanine included. Just the 45-base CDR3 DNA is kept, in frame starting at base 1. Clipping removes 3 bases from V and 3 bases from J, with 4 as the unmatched junction base count. CDR1 and CDR2 (MGHRA, YSYEKL) derive from the germline V gene. The sequence came from a female donor with Graves disease. The sequencing here drew on peripheral blood mononuclear cells (PBMCs), taken when the disease was refractory, from a patient treated with antithyroid drugs. The chain couples TRBV4-1 to TRBJ2-5; 10 of the junction bases match TRBD1. The CDR3 is CASSQTGTGEETQYF. The sequenced DNA is TGCGCCAGCAGCCAGACTGGGACAGGGGAAGAGACCCAGTACTTC.